This T cell receptor (beta chain) was sequenced in a study of T cell responses to AZD1222 COVID-19 vaccine. The CDR3 is made up of 12 amino acids. Trimming stripped 3 bases from V and 4 bases from J, with 6 bases between. Germline CDR1 is MNHNS and CDR2 is SASEGT. Data came from immunoSEQ multiplex PCR; TCRdb stores just in-frame clones and leaves some out. The profile covers about 170,000 clones, with approximately 95% appearing a single time and 3.5% to 4.5% taken by the ten largest. The sample in question was peripheral blood, obtained on day 0 of AZD1222 vaccination. This TCR derives from an adult in good health. This rearrangement joins TRBV6-1 to TRBJ1-2; no clear D. CDR3 DNA: TGTGCCAGCAGTGATGTCGTCTATGGCTACACCTTC. Translated: CASSDVVYGYTF.